The 27 T cell receptor beta chains reported below all come from one sample, sequenced in a study of metastatic and nonmetastatic thyroid tumors. Each patient came to thyroid surgery without any prior treatment (of any kind). TCRdb reanalyzed the PCR reads with MiXCR. Of 18,000 or so clones in the sample, approximately 35% were seen once. Sequencing was performed on tumor tissue. The receptors stem from a female donor with papillary thyroid cancer or a benign thyroid nodule (not recorded which). Some clones in this sample may be carry-over from other donors' samples.

This clone turned up a few times. The chain carries TRBV24-1 and TRBJ1-2; the D is unclear. V was trimmed by 5 bases and J by 7 bases, leaving 10 bases between them. The CDR3 has 12 residues. CDR1 KGHDR and CDR2 SFDVKD come from the germline V gene. Here the CDR3 reads CATSVGAGGYTF. CDR3 sequence (DNA): TGTGCCACCAGTGTTGGCGCGGGTGGCTACACCTTC.

This chain links TRBV2 with TRBJ2-7; no clear D gene. V lost 6 bases to trimming and J lost 0 bases, with 15 bases between them. Looked up from germline, CDR1 is SNHLY and CDR2 is FYNNEI. The CDR3 covers 15 residues. For the CDR3, the DNA is TGTGCCAGCAGCCGACGAGCAGAGAGCTCCTACGAGCAGTACTTC. Protein product: CASSRRAESSYEQYF.

The sample holds a few counts of this clone. The chain uses TRBV6-1 and TRBJ2-7; TRBD2 is a possible D gene (5 bases). Germline V CDR1 and CDR2: MNHNS, SASEGT. CDR3 size: 15 residues. V lost 6 bases, J lost 1 base, and 16 bases lay in between. The CDR3 sequence is CASRDAWTGSYEQYF. In DNA, the CDR3 is TGTGCCAGCAGGGACGCCTGGACGGGATCCTACGAGCAGTACTTC.

CDR3 DNA sequence: TGTGCCAGCAGCTTAGTTGGGGGTAATGAGCAGTTCTTC. It is translated as CASSLVGGNEQFF. The chain is built from TRBV11-2 and TRBJ2-1, with D perhaps being TRBD1 or TRBD2 (5 bases each). The CDR3 totals 13 residues. The V gene's germline CDR1 is SGHAT and CDR2 FQNNGV. V lost 1 base, J lost 7 bases, and 8 bases lay in between.

In its sample, this clone was seen a few times. This chain uses TRBV11-1 with TRBJ2-1; 7 positions match TRBD2. The CDR3 runs 16 residues. After removal of 5 bases from V and 2 bases from J, the junction contained 9 bases not matched to a gene. CDR1 and CDR2 (germline): SGHAT, FQDESV (reference sequence). CDR3 sequence (DNA): TGTGCCAGCAGCGGGGGGTTGGCGGGAGCCTACAATGAGCAGTTCTTC. Encoded protein: CASSGGLAGAYNEQFF.

This sequence joins TRBV19 and TRBJ2-7; 10 nucleotides align to TRBD1. CDR1 is LNHDA, CDR2 SQIVND, per germline (reference sequence). This CDR3 has 15 amino acids. The junction had 13 bases not matched to a gene; V was cut back by 10 bases and J by 4 bases. CDR3 protein: CATRSPRDRGYEQYF. CDR3 bases: TGTGCCACCCGCTCTCCGCGGGACAGGGGATACGAGCAGTACTTC.

This clone was detected only a few times. The chain combines TRBV6-2 or TRBV6-3 with TRBJ2-6; the D is unclear. Germline loops: CDR1 MNHEY, CDR2 SVGEGT. V lost 0 bases to trimming and J lost 0 bases, with 6 bases between them. The CDR3 covers 16 residues. The CDR3 protein is CASSYSPSSGANVLTF. The CDR3 DNA reads as TGTGCCAGCAGTTACTCACCCTCCTCTGGGGCCAACGTCCTGACTTTC.

The chain couples TRBV9 to TRBJ2-1; 8 nucleotides agree with TRBD2. The length of the CDR3 is 15 residues. CDR1 is SGDLS, CDR2 YYNGEE, per germline. Germline trimming cut 0 bases from V and 4 bases from J; bases unmatched to any gene: 3. The CDR3 sequence is CASSVERGPYNEQFF. CDR3 nucleotide sequence: TGTGCCAGCAGCGTAGAGCGGGGGCCGTACAATGAGCAGTTCTTC. The full variable domain, its missing parts supplied by reference TRBV9 and TRBJ2-1, is DSGVTQTPKHLITATGQRVTLRCSPRSGDLSVYWYQQSLDQGLQFLIQYYNGEERAKGNILERFSAQQFPDLHSELNLSSLELGDSALYFCASSVERGPYNEQFFGPGTRLTVL.

A few counts support this clone. Since a much larger clone is just one base distant, this may be a read error. V is TRBV27 and J is TRBJ2-7; D possibly matches TRBD1 or TRBD2 (6 bases each). V was trimmed by 7 bases and J by 6 bases, leaving 22 bases between them. Germline V gene lookup returns CDR1 MNHEY and CDR2 SMNVEV (reference sequence). The CDR3 is 15 amino acids. This CDR3 is CASTLSWGAGGEQYF. As DNA, the CDR3 is TGTGCCAGCACTCTTAGCTGGGGGGCCGGGGGCGAGCAGTACTTC.

This chain joins TRBV9 and TRBJ1-1; D is possibly TRBD1 (6 bases). The CDR3 is 15 amino acids. The V and J ends lost 0 bases and 1 base respectively, with 10 bases between them. CDR1 SGDLS and CDR2 YYNGEE come from the germline V gene. The CDR3 DNA follows: TGTGCCAGCAGCGTAGTGGGGGCTGGGAACACTGAAGCTTTCTTT. This translates into CASSVVGAGNTEAFF.

This clone was observed at least ten times. The chain has TRBV20-1 and TRBJ2-1, with D unresolved. Per germline, CDR1 DFQATT and CDR2 SNEGSKA (reference sequence). V was clipped by 3 bases and J by 0 bases, with 12 bases between them. The CDR3 contains 15 residues. CDR3 nucleotides: TGCAGTGCTAGGTTAGGGTCGAGCTCCTACAATGAGCAGTTCTTC. It is translated as CSARLGSSSYNEQFF.

About this clone itself: The sample has other DNA sequences that encode this CDR3 too. The CDR3 DNA follows: TGCAGCGTTTTAGGACAGGGGGCTTCTGGCTACACCTTC. Its protein product is CSVLGQGASGYTF. The V and J genes are TRBV29-1 and TRBJ1-2, with 11 bases aligning to TRBD1. This CDR3 contains 13 residues. V lost 5 bases, J lost 7 bases, and 6 bases stayed unmatched. Germline CDR1 reads SQVTM; CDR2 reads ANQGSEA.

V gene TRBV5-1 combines with J gene TRBJ1-5, with D uncertain. The V end was cut by 1 base, the J end by 7 bases, with 12 bases between. From germline, CDR1 is SGHRS and CDR2 YFSETQ. The CDR3 sequence is 14 residues long. The CDR3 nucleotides read TGCGCCAGCAGCTTGTCCGCGGGTCAACAGCCCCAGCATTTT. Residues: CASSLSAGQQPQHF. The variable domain in full, with the rest retrieved from reference TRBV5-1 and TRBJ1-5, is KAGVTQTPRYLIKTRGQQVTLSCSPISGHRSVSWYQQTPGQGLQFLFEYFSETQRNKGNFPGRFSGRQFSNSRSEMNVSTLELGDSALYLCASSLSAGQQPQHFGDGTRLSIL.

This clone was found a few times. The CDR3 loop reads CASSIGVQLNQPQHF. For the CDR3, the DNA is TGTGCCAGTAGTATAGGAGTACAGTTAAATCAGCCCCAGCATTTT. The chain couples TRBV19 to TRBJ1-5; no clear D gene. Germline CDR1 reads LNHDA; CDR2 reads SQIVND (reference sequence). This CDR3 is 15 amino acids long. Deletions cut 1 base from V and 4 bases from J, with 11 bases between. Drawing the rest from reference TRBV19 and TRBJ1-5, the complete variable domain is DGGITQSPKYLFRKEGQNVTLSCEQNLNHDAMYWYRQDPGQGLRLIYYSQIVNDFQKGDIAEGYSVSREKKESFPLTVTSAQKNPTAFYLCASSIGVQLNQPQHFGDGTRLSIL.

The V and J genes are TRBV12-5 and TRBJ2-1; D unclear. Germline CDR1 reads LGHNT; CDR2 reads FRNRAP. CDR3 length: 15 amino acids. Trimming cost V 1 base and J 4 bases, with 11 bases left between them. DNA of the CDR3: TGTGCTAGTGGTTTGGGAGCATCGCGATACAATGAGCAGTTCTTC. Its translation: CASGLGASRYNEQFF.

This clone was picked up a small number of times. This sequence joins TRBV6-1 and TRBJ1-6; possibly TRBD1 for D (6 bases). V gave up 7 bases and J gave up 8 bases, with 12 bases separating them. Germline CDR1 is MNHNS and CDR2 is SASEGT. CDR3 length: 13 amino acids. The CDR3 sequence is CASTGEGDSPLHF. The CDR3, as DNA: TGTGCCAGCACCGGGGAGGGGGATTCACCCCTCCACTTT.

The V call is TRBV11-3, the J call TRBJ1-1, with 10 bases that match TRBD1. This CDR3 comprises 16 residues. V was pared by 2 bases and J by 4 bases, with 7 bases of the junction left unmatched. CDR1 is SGHNT and CDR2 is YENEEA in the germline V gene. CDR3 in DNA: TGTGCCAGCAGCTTACGCCCCGGGACAGGGGTCACTGAAGCTTTCTTT. Its translation is CASSLRPGTGVTEAFF.

This clone was picked up a small number of times. This chain uses TRBV7-8 with TRBJ1-6, with D unclear. The germline V gene encodes CDR1 SGHVS and CDR2 FQNEAQ. The CDR3 runs 15 residues. V lost 4 bases, J lost 0 bases, and 7 bases lay in between. DNA for the CDR3: TGTGCCAGCAGCTCCATGAGCTCCTATAATTCACCCCTCCACTTT. Translation gives CASSSMSSYNSPLHF.

In this sample, this clone is medium-sized. The rearrangement links TRBV2 to TRBJ2-3; 8 bases match TRBD1. Germline CDR1 reads SNHLY; CDR2 reads FYNNEI. Trimming took 6 bases from V and 15 from J; bases not matched to a gene: 14. The CDR3 is made up of 13 amino acids. The CDR3 DNA reads TGTGCCAGCAGGACTTTAGGGGACAGGACCCAATATTTT. Its protein is CASRTLGDRTQYF.

By share, this clone counts as medium-sized (0.01 to 0.1%). The chain joins TRBV2 to TRBJ2-7; D might be TRBD2 (5 bases). This CDR3 has 14 amino acids. The V gene lost 1 base and the J gene lost 2 bases, with 9 bases spanning the gap. Germline-derived CDR1 and CDR2 are SNHLY and FYNNEI. Written as DNA, the CDR3 is TGTGCCAGCAGTGAAGGGGGAGCCGCCTACGAGCAGTACTTC. Protein sequence: CASSEGGAAYEQYF.

The chain recombines TRBV25-1 with TRBJ2-7; D is undetermined. Trimming cost V 2 bases and J 1 base, with 6 bases left between them. CDR3 size: 13 residues. Germline loops: CDR1 MGHDK, CDR2 SYGVNS. As DNA, the CDR3 is TGTGCCAGCAGTGAACAGGAGTCCTACGAGCAGTACTTC. It translates to CASSEQESYEQYF.

This clone came up a few times. The chain is built from TRBV11-3 and TRBJ1-2, with TRBD1 identical over 8 bases. The V gene's germline CDR1 is SGHNT and CDR2 YENEEA. The CDR3 has 15 amino acids. The J segment lost 4 bases and the V segment lost 3 bases, leaving 7 bases of the junction unmatched. CDR3 residues: CASSFSTGAAYGYTF. CDR3 in DNA: TGTGCCAGCAGCTTTTCGACAGGGGCGGCCTATGGCTACACCTTC. The whole variable domain, remainder taken from reference TRBV11-3 and TRBJ1-2, is EAGVVQSPRYKIIEKKQPVAFWCNPISGHNTLYWYLQNLGQGPELLIRYENEEAVDDSQLPKDRFSAERLKGVDSTLKIQPAELGDSAVYLCASSFSTGAAYGYTFGSGTRLTVV.

The chain combines TRBV6-5 with TRBJ2-5, with TRBD1 matching 7 bases. J was trimmed by 4 bases and V by 4 bases; bases with no gene match: 12. The CDR3 is 16 residues long. Germline V gene sequence: CDR1 MNHEY, CDR2 SVGAGI. DNA for the CDR3: TGTGCCAGCAGTTCGTTACCGGGACAGTGGAGAGAGACCCAGTACTTC. Its protein product is CASSSLPGQWRETQYF.

CDR3 in DNA: TGTGCCAGCAGCTTAATACCTAGCGGGGTTCGGGAGACCCAGTACTTC. Translation gives CASSLIPSGVRETQYF. The chain recombines TRBV7-3 with TRBJ2-5; 9 bases align to TRBD2. Per germline, CDR1 SGHTA and CDR2 FQGTGA. V trimming: 1 base; J trimming: 5 bases; junction bases outside the gene matches: 8. CDR3 length equals 16 residues.

This clone was counted at least ten times. This chain joins TRBV4-1 and TRBJ2-1; D is unclear. Germline V CDR1 and CDR2: MGHRA, YSYEKL. Trimming removed 0 bases at V and 4 bases at J, with 1 base between. This CDR3 contains 12 residues. Here the CDR3 DNA reads TGCGCCAGCAGCCAAGATTACAATGAGCAGTTCTTC. Protein sequence: CASSQDYNEQFF.

This clone has a handful of counts. The V and J genes are TRBV27 and TRBJ1-1, with 8 nucleotides matching TRBD1. The CDR3 consists of 17 residues. V lost 5 bases and J lost 0; bases outside the gene matches: 11. CDR1 and CDR2 (germline): MNHEY, SMNVEV (reference sequence). As DNA, the CDR3 is TGTGCCAGCAGTCTCCGGACAGGGCTCTCCATGAACACTGAAGCTTTCTTT. Its protein product is CASSLRTGLSMNTEAFF.

This clone was seen repeatedly, ten times or more. The CDR3, as DNA: TGTGCCAGCAGCTTAACAAGAGCGGGAGGACCTGACACAGATACGCAGTATTTT. This encodes CASSLTRAGGPDTDTQYF. This chain uses TRBV7-3 with TRBJ2-3; 9 bases are a match to TRBD2. CDR1 is SGHTA and CDR2 is FQGTGA in the germline V gene. The CDR3 loop spans 18 amino acids. V trimming: 0 bases; J trimming: 2 bases; junction bases outside the gene matches: 9.